Below are 29 T cell receptor beta chains sequenced from a single sample in a study of T cell repertoires in cytomegalovirus infection. One entry per CDR3 protein, called by TCRdb with MiXCR from the reads. This sample has under 200,000 distinct CDR3 sequences, with less than 25% found just once. Their antigen targets remain unknown. This sample comprised CD8+ T cells from cultured PBMCs, obtained from culture after CMV antigen stimulation. All receptors derive from a human donor in good health (CMV status not recorded). Some clones in this sample may be carry-over from other donors' samples.

This clonotype was detected only a few times. This chain connects TRBV7-2 to TRBJ2-5, with D possibly matching TRBD1 (6 bases). CDR1 SGHTA and CDR2 FQGNSA come from the germline V gene. The CDR3 runs 16 residues. V dropped 5 bases and J dropped 1 base, with 17 bases sitting between them. The CDR3 DNA follows: TGTGCCAGCAGCGCTCGGGCAGGGGAGATCCAAGAGACCCAGTACTTC. Translation gives CASSARAGEIQETQYF.

The chain carries TRBV7-6 and TRBJ1-2; D ambiguous. V was cut by 6 bases and J by 7 bases, with 15 bases left in between. Germline V CDR1 and CDR2: SGHVS, FNYEAQ. The CDR3 contains 13 residues. CDR3 DNA: TGTGCCAGCAGTAGCCCGGACGAGAGTGGCTACACCTTC. Its translation is CASSSPDESGYTF.

The V call is TRBV12-3 or TRBV12-4, the J call TRBJ1-6; D perhaps matches TRBD1 (5 bases). The CDR3 length is 16 residues. V gave up 6 bases and J gave up 7 bases, with 19 bases separating them. DNA for the CDR3: TGTGCCAGCAGCACTCGGGACTTCGGGGCCAATTCACCCCTCCACTTT. This gives the protein CASSTRDFGANSPLHF.

This clonotype was seen many times. J is TRBJ1-5 and V is TRBV4-1; the match to TRBD1 covers 8 bases. The trim removed 3 bases at V and 4 bases at J, leaving 8 bases unmatched. The CDR3 loop spans 16 amino acids. In germline, CDR1 is MGHRA, CDR2 YSYEKL. CDR3 sequence: CASSHARTGKNQPQHF. CDR3 DNA: TGCGCCAGCAGCCATGCCCGGACAGGGAAAAATCAGCCCCAGCATTTT.

This clonotype showed up just a few times. The chain links TRBV10-3 to TRBJ2-3, with TRBD2 identical over 9 bases. V shed 2 bases and J 3 bases; nucleotides not matched to a gene: 9. This CDR3 has 17 residues. Germline loops: CDR1 ENHRY, CDR2 SYGVKD. The CDR3 DNA sequence: TGTGCCATCAGTGAGACCCCGGGACTAGCTACAACAGATACGCAGTATTTT. Its protein product is CAISETPGLATTDTQYF.

The table lists this clonotype with a few counts. This sequence joins TRBV7-6 and TRBJ2-3, with TRBD2 identical over 12 bases. V shed 4 bases and J 5 bases; nucleotides not matched to a gene: 7. From germline, CDR1 is SGHVS and CDR2 FNYEAQ. The CDR3 loop spans 16 amino acids. In nucleotides, the CDR3 is TGTGCCAGCAGCTATCTAGCGGGGGGGTTCAAAGATACGCAGTATTTT. This translates into CASSYLAGGFKDTQYF.

The chain uses TRBV7-8 and TRBJ1-4, with D perhaps TRBD1 (5 bases). CDR3 length: 14 residues. The V end was cut by 3 bases, the J end by 0 bases, with 5 bases between. In germline, CDR1 is SGHVS, CDR2 FQNEAQ. CDR3 residues: CASSFRATNEKLFF. In DNA form, the CDR3 reads TGTGCCAGCAGCTTCAGGGCAACTAATGAAAAACTGTTTTTT.

This clonotype has a count of ten or more. CDR3 sequence (DNA): TGTGCCAGCAGCCAATTGAGCGGGGGGGTAAGAGAGCAGTTCTTC. Translated: CASSQLSGGVREQFF. The chain joins TRBV4-2 to TRBJ2-1; 10 bases are a match to TRBD2. There are 15 residues in the CDR3. The germline CDR1 and CDR2 sequences are LGHNA and YNFKEQ. J gave up 10 bases and V 2 bases, and 8 bases lay outside the gene matches.

The chain recombines TRBV7-6 with TRBJ2-1, with 11 bases identical to TRBD2. Looked up from germline, CDR1 is SGHVS and CDR2 is FNYEAQ. The CDR3 runs 18 residues. J was trimmed by 5 bases and V by 1 base; bases with no gene match: 10. CDR3 loop: CASSLGIAGGPGHNEQFF. The CDR3 DNA reads TGTGCCAGCAGCTTAGGAATAGCGGGGGGGCCCGGCCACAATGAGCAGTTCTTC.

In this sample, this clonotype turned up a few times. The gene calls are TRBV7-8 and TRBJ2-7; D remains ambiguous. The germline gives CDR1 SGHVS, CDR2 FQNEAQ. Trimming stripped 4 bases from V and 1 base from J, with 8 bases between. The CDR3 consists of 13 residues. The CDR3 coding sequence is TGTGCCAGCAGCTGGAGCGTTTCCTACGAGCAGTACTTC. It encodes CASSWSVSYEQYF.

This clonotype was seen only a few times. The chain couples TRBV6-1 to TRBJ1-1, with D possibly matching TRBD1 (5 bases). V was pared by 1 base and J by 10 bases, with 16 bases between. Looked up from germline, CDR1 is MNHNS and CDR2 is SASEGT. This CDR3 has 14 amino acids. The CDR3 loop is CASSEGSEGRGAFF. CDR3 coding DNA: TGTGCCAGCAGTGAAGGCTCAGAGGGGAGGGGAGCTTTCTTT.

The chain carries TRBV20-1 and TRBJ1-2; D gene unclear. The V gene lost 1 base and the J gene lost 10 bases, with 22 bases spanning the gap. Germline CDR1 DFQATT, CDR2 SNEGSKA (reference sequence). CDR3 length equals 15 residues. CDR3 bases: TGCAGTGCTAGAGCCTCAGGTGGGGTGCCTTTCGACTACACCTTC. Amino acid sequence: CSARASGGVPFDYTF.

The CDR3 DNA follows: TGTGCCAGCAGCACCCGAGGGGGGATGCCACAAGAGACCCAGTACTTC. Translating gives CASSTRGGMPQETQYF. The rearrangement links TRBV7-2 to TRBJ2-5, with D perhaps assigned TRBD1 or TRBD2 (6 bases each). Trimming cost V 5 bases and J 2 bases, with 18 bases left between them. The germline V gene has CDR1 SGHTA and CDR2 FQGNSA. The CDR3 covers 16 residues.

This clonotype has only a few counts. The gene calls are TRBV19 and TRBJ2-2; D possibly corresponds to TRBD2 (5 bases). Trimming took 4 bases from V and 6 from J, leaving 12 bases between them. CDR1 LNHDA and CDR2 SQIVND come from the germline V gene (reference sequence). The CDR3 is 14 residues long. In DNA form, the CDR3 reads TGTGCCAGTAGTACTGGAGGCCACCCCGGGGAGCTGTTTTTT. Translating it yields CASSTGGHPGELFF.

The chain joins TRBV7-4 to TRBJ1-4; TRBD1 might be the D (5 bases). The CDR3 consists of 15 residues. Germline CDR1 is SGHVT and CDR2 is SQSDAQ. V was trimmed by 5 bases and J by 3 bases, leaving 13 bases between them. CDR3 in DNA: TGTGCCAGCAGCACCTCCAGGGCCGCTAATGAAAAACTGTTTTTT. Its translation is CASSTSRAANEKLFF.

This clonotype has only a few counts. As DNA, the CDR3 is TGTGCCAGCAGCTTCTCCGGGGACGAGCAGTACTTC. Translation: CASSFSGDEQYF. The chain uses TRBV11-2 and TRBJ2-7, with D possibly matching TRBD2 (5 bases). Germline values: CDR1 SGHAT, CDR2 FQNNGV. The V end was cut by 3 bases, the J end by 5 bases, with 8 bases between. The CDR3 has 12 residues.

The chain joins TRBV12-3 or TRBV12-4 to TRBJ1-1, with D unclear. There are 13 residues in the CDR3. Trimming stripped 1 base from V and 6 bases from J, with 9 bases between. The CDR3 nucleotides read TGTGCCAGCAGTTTAGGGACCTTCGCTGAAGCTTTCTTT. Its protein product is CASSLGTFAEAFF.

This chain connects TRBV12-5 to TRBJ2-1, with TRBD1 identical over 7 bases. V lost 4 bases, J lost 6 bases, and 6 bases stayed unmatched. This CDR3 has 14 residues. Germline values: CDR1 LGHNT, CDR2 FRNRAP. CDR3 bases: TGTGCTAGTGGTTACGACAGGGTAGGCAATGAGCAGTTCTTC. Translation gives CASGYDRVGNEQFF.

This clonotype was detected only a few times. This chain uses TRBV20-1 with TRBJ2-3; 9 bases fit TRBD2. The CDR3 totals 15 residues. The germline V gene encodes CDR1 DFQATT and CDR2 SNEGSKA (reference sequence). V shed 0 bases, J shed 2 bases, and the junction held 3 bases outside the gene matches. The CDR3 region has the DNA TGCAGTGCTAGAGAGCGGGGGGGATACACAGATACGCAGTATTTT. It encodes CSARERGGYTDTQYF.

The chain employs TRBV7-2 and TRBJ2-4; 13 bases agree with TRBD2. The germline V gene encodes CDR1 SGHTA and CDR2 FQGNSA. The trim removed 2 bases at V and 4 bases at J, leaving 8 bases unmatched. The CDR3 spans 18 residues. CDR3 sequence: CASSLFPPTSGRKNIQYF. In DNA form, the CDR3 reads TGTGCCAGCAGCTTATTCCCCCCGACTAGCGGGAGGAAAAACATTCAGTACTTC.

This chain joins TRBV7-2 and TRBJ2-3, with unresolved D. The V gene lost 6 bases and the J gene lost 0 bases, with 7 bases spanning the gap. CDR3 length equals 13 residues. The germline CDR1 and CDR2 sequences are SGHTA and FQGNSA. The CDR3 protein is CASSPSSTDTQYF. DNA for the CDR3: TGTGCCAGCAGTCCTTCTAGCACAGATACGCAGTATTTT.

This chain links TRBV12-3 or TRBV12-4 with TRBJ2-3; D not resolved. The CDR3 extends over 11 amino acids. V lost 4 bases, J lost 10 bases, and 9 bases lay in between. Here the CDR3 DNA reads TGTGCCAGCAGTTCTCTTGGGTCGCAGTATTTT. It is translated as CASSSLGSQYF.

V and J are TRBV6-5 and TRBJ2-5, with TRBD2 as a possible D gene (7 bases). Germline V gives CDR1 MNHEY, CDR2 SVGAGI. The CDR3 covers 14 residues. V lost 5 bases and J 5 bases, leaving 15 bases between the germline ends. The CDR3 nucleotides are TGTGCCAGCAGTCATGAGGGGGGGCTTGAGACCCAGTACTTC. Protein sequence: CASSHEGGLETQYF.

This clonotype was observed a handful of times. This rearrangement joins TRBV6-1 to TRBJ1-2, with D perhaps TRBD1 (5 bases). V was cut by 3 bases and J by 5 bases, with 19 bases left in between. The germline CDR1 and CDR2 sequences are MNHNS and SASEGT. This CDR3 contains 16 residues. The CDR3 DNA is TGTGCCAGCAGTGAGGGAAGGGGCCTCAATCTTTATGGCTACACCTTC. Protein product: CASSEGRGLNLYGYTF.

There are many counts of this clonotype. This chain joins TRBV7-2 and TRBJ2-7, with 7 bases that match TRBD2. Germline values: CDR1 SGHTA, CDR2 FQGNSA. The CDR3 runs 15 residues. The V and J ends lost 2 bases and 2 bases, in that order; junction bases with no gene match: 6. The CDR3 spells CASSLNGGFAYEQYF. The CDR3 DNA sequence: TGTGCCAGCAGCTTAAACGGGGGGTTCGCCTACGAGCAGTACTTC.

This clonotype has just a few counts. The rearrangement joins TRBV6-6 to TRBJ2-3; TRBD2 matches at 10 bases. The V gene's germline CDR1 is MNHNY and CDR2 SVGAGI (reference sequence). V lost 6 bases to trimming and J lost 0 bases; unmatched junction nucleotides: 12. CDR3 size: 18 residues. In nucleotides, the CDR3 is TGTGCCAGCAGCCTTACCAGCGGGGGGGTAACTAGCACAGATACGCAGTATTTT. Residues: CASSLTSGGVTSTDTQYF.

This clonotype was found a few times. This chain uses TRBV4-3 with TRBJ1-4, with 7 bases fitting TRBD1. Germline assignment: CDR1 LGHNA and CDR2 YSLEER. This CDR3 is 14 amino acids long. V trimming: 3 bases; J trimming: 4 bases; junction bases outside the gene matches: 2. The CDR3 sequence: CASSQGQYNEKLFF. The DNA of the CDR3 is TGCGCCAGCAGCCAGGGACAGTATAATGAAAAACTGTTTTTT.

In its sample, this clonotype was seen a few times. This chain connects TRBV7-8 to TRBJ1-2; D may be TRBD1 (5 bases). From germline, CDR1 is SGHVS and CDR2 FQNEAQ. The CDR3 totals 15 residues. Trimming shortened V by 4 bases and J by 1 base, and 13 bases separated the two germline ends. In DNA form, the CDR3 reads TGTGCCAGCAGCTCCAGGGTTGCGGTTAACTATGGCTACACCTTC. Translated, it gives CASSSRVAVNYGYTF.

There are a few counts of this clonotype. This rearrangement joins TRBV12-3 or TRBV12-4 to TRBJ1-1; no definite D call. Between the trimmed V and J ends, which lost 8 bases and 4 bases, there was a span of 17 bases. The CDR3 has 14 amino acids. The CDR3: CASFGRSASTEAFF. The CDR3 DNA follows: TGTGCCAGCTTCGGCAGGAGCGCAAGCACTGAAGCTTTCTTT.